A single sample gave rise to the 17 T cell receptor beta chains below, sequenced in a study of blood T cell repertoires in COVID-19. Assay: immunoSEQ multiplex PCR; the TCRdb copy retains only in-frame clones and omits some. The data hold hundreds of thousands of clones, with around nine tenths observed a single time. Sequences were obtained from peripheral blood. These receptors all come from a young woman with COVID-19, enrolled during active disease.

The chain links TRBV3-1 (or the pseudogene TRBV3-2) to TRBJ2-3; 16 bases align to TRBD2. The ends lost 3 bases at V and 5 bases at J; junction bases unmatched: 5. Per germline, CDR1 LGHDT and CDR2 YNNKEL (reference sequence). The CDR3 is 17 amino acids. CDR3 bases: TGTGCCAGCAGCCAGGGGACTAGCGGGAGGGTGGGAGATACGCAGTATTTT. Protein: CASSQGTSGRVGDTQYF.

The gene calls are TRBV11-2 and TRBJ1-1; maybe TRBD1 (6 bases). Germline V gives CDR1 SGHAT, CDR2 FQNNGV. V was trimmed by 2 bases and J by 6 bases, leaving 10 bases between them. CDR3 length: 13 residues. CDR3 amino acids: CASSLSRQAEAFF. For the CDR3, the DNA is TGTGCCAGCAGCTTAAGTAGACAGGCTGAAGCTTTCTTT. Full variable domain (rest looked up from reference TRBV11-2 and TRBJ1-1): EAGVAQSPRYKIIEKRQSVAFWCNPISGHATLYWYQQILGQGPKLLIQFQNNGVVDDSQLPKDRFSAERLKGVDSTLKIQPAKLEDSAVYLCASSLSRQAEAFFGQGTRLTVV.

The genes are TRBV6-5 and TRBJ2-2; a weak D match, TRBD2 (6 bases). The V gene lost 6 bases and the J gene lost 3 bases, with 11 bases spanning the gap. CDR3 length equals 14 residues. The germline gives CDR1 MNHEY, CDR2 SVGAGI. CDR3 nucleotide sequence: TGTGCCAGCAGCGGGGGACCGGACACCGGGGAGCTGTTTTTT. It encodes CASSGGPDTGELFF.

The chain combines TRBV27 with TRBJ1-3; no clear D. The germline V and J ends were trimmed by 6 bases and 0 bases, with 6 bases remaining between them. The CDR3 is made up of 13 amino acids. The germline V gene has CDR1 MNHEY and CDR2 SMNVEV (reference sequence). CDR3 coding DNA: TGTGCCAGCAGACAGAGCTCTGGAAACACCATATATTTT. It translates to CASRQSSGNTIYF.

The rearrangement links TRBV30 to TRBJ1-4, with a tentative D call TRBD1 (6 bases). V dropped 0 bases and J dropped 8 bases, with 22 bases sitting between them. From germline, CDR1 is GTSNPN and CDR2 SVGIG (reference sequence). This CDR3 comprises 17 residues. CDR3: CAWSVTPFQGREEKLFF. The DNA of the CDR3 is TGTGCCTGGAGTGTGACGCCATTTCAGGGGAGGGAGGAAAAACTGTTTTTT.

The rearrangement uses TRBV6-5 and TRBJ2-7; D is possibly TRBD2 (5 bases). Trimming removed 2 bases from V and 5 bases from J, with 10 bases in between. Germline V gene lookup returns CDR1 MNHEY and CDR2 SVGAGI. This CDR3 is built from 13 residues. The CDR3 region has the DNA TGTGCCAGCAGTTACGGGAGTTTGGACGAGCAGTACTTC. Encoded protein: CASSYGSLDEQYF.

This clone was observed once. The gene calls are TRBV5-6 and TRBJ2-5; TRBD2 is a possible D gene (5 bases). Germline loops: CDR1 SGHDT, CDR2 YYEEEE. Trimming removed 4 bases at V and 5 bases at J, with 15 bases between. The CDR3 consists of 14 residues. CDR3 protein: CASSLDWAAETQYF. CDR3 coding DNA: TGTGCCAGCAGCCTGGACTGGGCCGCGGAGACCCAGTACTTC.

The rearrangement links TRBV7-2 to TRBJ2-3; 8 bases line up with TRBD2. This CDR3 is 14 amino acids long. Per the germline V gene, CDR1 is SGHTA and CDR2 is FQGNSA. The ends lost 8 bases at V and 2 bases at J; junction bases unmatched: 6. The CDR3, as DNA: TGTGCCAGCCGGGGGGGGCAGAACACAGATACGCAGTATTTT. Amino acid sequence: CASRGGQNTDTQYF.

This chain connects TRBV6-2 or TRBV6-3 to TRBJ1-1; D gene uncertain. This CDR3 has 15 residues. CDR1 is MNHEY and CDR2 is SVGEGT in the germline V gene. V shed 0 bases and J shed 4 bases, with 12 bases lying between them. CDR3 sequence: CASSYSGPSVTEAFF. The CDR3 DNA is TGTGCCAGCAGTTACTCGGGCCCCTCGGTCACTGAAGCTTTCTTT.

About this clone itself: At one boundary the junction diverges from the germline segment, which might be a read error. The chain is built from TRBV2 and TRBJ1-2; weak D call: TRBD1 (6 bases). Germline loops: CDR1 SNHLY, CDR2 FYNNEI. The CDR3 has 13 residues. Here the CDR3 reads CASSRQGSESYTF. The CDR3 bases are TGTGCCAGCAGTCGTCAGGGGAGTGAAAGCTACACTTTC.

A remark on this clone: Other DNA sequences of this sample code for an identical CDR3. This sequence joins TRBV5-1 and TRBJ1-5; 9 bases are a match to TRBD1. The CDR3 extends over 14 amino acids. Germline lookup yields CDR1 SGHRS and CDR2 YFSETQ. Trimming cost V 4 bases and J 4 bases; bases outside gene matches: 3. The CDR3: CASSTGQGNQPQHF. The CDR3 bases are TGCGCCAGCAGCACCGGACAGGGGAATCAGCCCCAGCATTTT. Complete variable domain (other parts from reference TRBV5-1 and TRBJ1-5): KAGVTQTPRYLIKTRGQQVTLSCSPISGHRSVSWYQQTPGQGLQFLFEYFSETQRNKGNFPGRFSGRQFSNSRSEMNVSTLELGDSALYLCASSTGQGNQPQHFGDGTRLSIL.

This clone was counted a single time. The genes are TRBV14 and TRBJ2-7; D remains unclear. Trimming removed 4 bases at V and 3 bases at J, with 7 bases between. The germline gives CDR1 SGHDN, CDR2 FVKESK. The CDR3 is 12 amino acids. The CDR3 region is CASSPTFYEQYF. In nucleotides, the CDR3 is TGTGCCAGCAGCCCTACTTTCTACGAGCAGTACTTC.

This clone was seen a handful of times. The CDR3 reads CASGKGQGRSGELFF. The CDR3 coding sequence is TGTGCCAGCGGCAAGGGACAGGGAAGATCCGGGGAGCTGTTTTTT. The V and J genes are TRBV6-6 and TRBJ2-2, with 9 bases aligning to TRBD1. V shed 8 bases and J 6 bases; nucleotides not matched to a gene: 10. The CDR3 spans 15 residues. In germline, CDR1 is MNHNY, CDR2 SVGAGI (reference sequence).

This clone was counted a few times. This chain links TRBV9 with TRBJ1-5; the D gene is possibly TRBD1 (5 bases). The CDR3 has 15 amino acids. CDR1 is SGDLS, CDR2 YYNGEE, per germline. The V end was cut by 0 bases, the J end by 5 bases, with 12 bases between. The CDR3 is CASSVDPQGDQPQHF. CDR3 coding DNA: TGTGCCAGCAGCGTAGATCCCCAAGGGGATCAGCCCCAGCATTTT.

This chain connects TRBV20-1 to TRBJ2-7; tentative D call: TRBD2 (6 bases). CDR1 and CDR2 from the germline V gene are DFQATT and SNEGSKA (reference sequence). V lost 3 bases and J lost 4, with 16 bases in between. This CDR3 comprises 14 residues. The CDR3 DNA is TGCAGTGCTAGTACGGGACTCCGAAGGTACGAGCAGTACTTC. Protein: CSASTGLRRYEQYF.

Written as DNA, the CDR3 is TGTGCCACCAGTGACCCGGACAGGGACGCCGGGGAGCTGTTTTTT. Protein product: CATSDPDRDAGELFF. The V gene is TRBV24-1, the J gene TRBJ2-2, with 8 bases matching TRBD1. Germline loops: CDR1 KGHDR, CDR2 SFDVKD. The CDR3 loop spans 15 amino acids. V was pared by 4 bases and J by 6 bases, with 6 bases of the junction left unmatched.

This clone has more than one count but fewer than ten. The gene calls are TRBV27 and TRBJ1-6; D may be TRBD1 (6 bases). The germline V gene has CDR1 MNHEY and CDR2 SMNVEV (reference sequence). CDR3 length: 16 residues. Deletions cut 6 bases from V and 8 bases from J, with 20 bases between. CDR3: CASRQQGWGGYSPLHF. In DNA, the CDR3 is TGTGCCAGCAGGCAGCAGGGGTGGGGGGGGTATTCACCCCTCCACTTT.